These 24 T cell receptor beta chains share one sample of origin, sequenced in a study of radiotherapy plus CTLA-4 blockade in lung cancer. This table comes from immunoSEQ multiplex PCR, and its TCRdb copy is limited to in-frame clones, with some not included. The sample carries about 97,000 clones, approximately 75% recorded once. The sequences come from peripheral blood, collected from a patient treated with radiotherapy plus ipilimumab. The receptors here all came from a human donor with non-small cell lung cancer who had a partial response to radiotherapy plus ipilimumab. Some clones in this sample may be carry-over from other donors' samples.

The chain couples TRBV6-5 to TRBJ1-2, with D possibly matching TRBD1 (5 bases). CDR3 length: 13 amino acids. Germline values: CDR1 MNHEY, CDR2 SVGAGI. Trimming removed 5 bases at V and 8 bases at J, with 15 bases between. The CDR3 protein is CASSRTQPRGYTF. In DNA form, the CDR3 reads TGTGCCAGCAGTCGGACACAGCCGCGGGGCTACACCTTC.

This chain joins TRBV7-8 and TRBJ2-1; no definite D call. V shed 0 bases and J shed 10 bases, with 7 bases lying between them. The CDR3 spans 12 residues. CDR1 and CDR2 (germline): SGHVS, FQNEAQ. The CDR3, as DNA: TGTGCCAGCAGCTTAGCTCTCTCGGAGCAGTTCTTC. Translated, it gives CASSLALSEQFF.

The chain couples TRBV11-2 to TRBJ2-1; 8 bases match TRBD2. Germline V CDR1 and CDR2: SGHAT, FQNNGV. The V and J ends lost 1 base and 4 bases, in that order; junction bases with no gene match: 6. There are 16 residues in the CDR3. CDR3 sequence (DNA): TGTGCCAGCAGCTTAGCTCGCACTAGCGGTTACAATGAGCAGTTCTTC. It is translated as CASSLARTSGYNEQFF.

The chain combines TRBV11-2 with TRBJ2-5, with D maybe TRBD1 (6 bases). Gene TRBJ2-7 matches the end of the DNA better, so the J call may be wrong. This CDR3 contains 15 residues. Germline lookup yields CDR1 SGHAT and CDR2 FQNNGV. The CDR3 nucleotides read TGTGCCAGCAGCCTCATACAGGGATCCCCCTACGAGCAGTACTTC. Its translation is CASSLIQGSPYEQYF.

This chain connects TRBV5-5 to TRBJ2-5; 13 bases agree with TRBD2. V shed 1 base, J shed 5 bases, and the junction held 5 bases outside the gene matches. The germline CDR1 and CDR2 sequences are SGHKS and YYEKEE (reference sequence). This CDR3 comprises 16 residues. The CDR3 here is CASSLTSGGAGETQYF. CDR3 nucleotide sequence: TGTGCCAGCAGCTTGACTAGCGGGGGGGCCGGCGAGACCCAGTACTTC.

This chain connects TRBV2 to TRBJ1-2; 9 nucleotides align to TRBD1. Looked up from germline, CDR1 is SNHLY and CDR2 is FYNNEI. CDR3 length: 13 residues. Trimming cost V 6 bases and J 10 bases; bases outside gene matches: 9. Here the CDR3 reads CASRLLGDRDYTF. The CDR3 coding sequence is TGTGCCAGCAGACTTTTAGGGGACAGGGACTACACCTTC.

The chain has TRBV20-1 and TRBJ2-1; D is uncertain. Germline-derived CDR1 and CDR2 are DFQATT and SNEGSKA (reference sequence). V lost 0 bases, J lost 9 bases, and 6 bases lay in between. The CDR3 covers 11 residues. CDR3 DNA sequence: TGCAGTGCTAGAGAACTACGTGAGCAGTTCTTC. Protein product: CSARELREQFF.

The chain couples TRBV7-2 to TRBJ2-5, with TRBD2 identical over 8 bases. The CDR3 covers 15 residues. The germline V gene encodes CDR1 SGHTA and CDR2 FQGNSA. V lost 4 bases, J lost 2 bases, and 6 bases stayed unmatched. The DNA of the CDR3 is TGTGCCAGCAGCTCCGTAGCGGGGTCTCAAGAGACCCAGTACTTC. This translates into CASSSVAGSQETQYF.

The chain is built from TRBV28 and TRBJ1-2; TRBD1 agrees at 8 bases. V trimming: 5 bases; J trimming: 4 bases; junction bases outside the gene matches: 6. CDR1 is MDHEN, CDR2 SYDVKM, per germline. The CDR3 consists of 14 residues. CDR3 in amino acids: CASSDSTGVYGYTF. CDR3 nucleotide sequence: TGTGCCAGCAGTGATTCGACAGGGGTCTATGGCTACACCTTC.

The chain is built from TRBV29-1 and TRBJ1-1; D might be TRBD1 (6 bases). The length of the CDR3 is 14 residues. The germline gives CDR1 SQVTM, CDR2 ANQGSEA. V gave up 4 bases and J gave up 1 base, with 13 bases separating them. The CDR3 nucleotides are TGCAGCGTTGGCCACTCGACAGGGAACACTGAAGCTTTCTTT. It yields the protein CSVGHSTGNTEAFF.

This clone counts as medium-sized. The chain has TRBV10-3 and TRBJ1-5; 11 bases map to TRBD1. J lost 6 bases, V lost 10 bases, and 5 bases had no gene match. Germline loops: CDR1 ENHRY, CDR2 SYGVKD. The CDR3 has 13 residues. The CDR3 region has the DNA TGTGCCACCCGGGACAGGGGGATTCAGCCCCAGCATTTT. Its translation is CATRDRGIQPQHF.

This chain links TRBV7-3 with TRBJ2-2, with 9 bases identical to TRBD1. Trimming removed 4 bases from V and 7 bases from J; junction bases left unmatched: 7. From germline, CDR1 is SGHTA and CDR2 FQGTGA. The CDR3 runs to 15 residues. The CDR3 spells CASSSTGGAGGELFF. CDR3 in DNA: TGTGCCAGCAGCTCAACAGGGGGCGCAGGCGGGGAGCTGTTTTTT.

The CDR3 nucleotides read TGTGCCAGCGACAGGACGGCAAATGAAAAACTGTTTTTT. Translating it yields CASDRTANEKLFF. The chain uses TRBV6-5 and TRBJ1-4; TRBD1 might be the D (6 bases). Per germline, CDR1 MNHEY and CDR2 SVGAGI. Trimming removed 8 bases at V and 5 bases at J, with 12 bases between. This CDR3 region has 13 residues.

In nucleotides, the CDR3 is TGTGCCAGCAGTGACTACAGGGGGCGCGAGCAGCCCCAGCATTTT. Amino acid sequence: CASSDYRGREQPQHF. V and J are TRBV6-1 and TRBJ1-5, with TRBD1 identical over 9 bases. The V gene end was trimmed by 3 bases and the J gene end by 7 bases; junction bases not matched to a gene: 7. This CDR3 contains 15 residues. CDR1 and CDR2 (germline): MNHNS, SASEGT.

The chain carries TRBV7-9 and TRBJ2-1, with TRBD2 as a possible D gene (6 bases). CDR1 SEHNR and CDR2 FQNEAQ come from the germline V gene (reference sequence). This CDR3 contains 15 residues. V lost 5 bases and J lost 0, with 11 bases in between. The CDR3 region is CASSRDGSSYNEQFF. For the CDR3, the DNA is TGTGCCAGCAGCCGGGACGGGAGCTCCTACAATGAGCAGTTCTTC.

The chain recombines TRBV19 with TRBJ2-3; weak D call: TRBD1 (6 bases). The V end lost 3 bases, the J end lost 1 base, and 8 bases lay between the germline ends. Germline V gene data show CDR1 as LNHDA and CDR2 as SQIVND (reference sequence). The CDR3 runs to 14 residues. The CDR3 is CASSIGGGTDTQYF. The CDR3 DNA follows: TGTGCCAGTAGTATTGGGGGCGGCACAGATACGCAGTATTTT.

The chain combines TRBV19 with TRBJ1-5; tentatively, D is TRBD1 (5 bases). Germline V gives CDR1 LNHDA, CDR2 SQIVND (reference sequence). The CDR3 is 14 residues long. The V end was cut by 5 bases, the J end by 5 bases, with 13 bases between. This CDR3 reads CASSFLRQHQPQHF. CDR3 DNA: TGTGCCAGTAGTTTTTTGAGACAGCATCAGCCCCAGCATTTT.

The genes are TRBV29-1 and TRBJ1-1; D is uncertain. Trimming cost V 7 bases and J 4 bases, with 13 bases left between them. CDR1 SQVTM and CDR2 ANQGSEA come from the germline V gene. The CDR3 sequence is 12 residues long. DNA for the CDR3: TGCAGCGGCGGAGAGGGTAGCACTGAAGCTTTCTTT. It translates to CSGGEGSTEAFF.

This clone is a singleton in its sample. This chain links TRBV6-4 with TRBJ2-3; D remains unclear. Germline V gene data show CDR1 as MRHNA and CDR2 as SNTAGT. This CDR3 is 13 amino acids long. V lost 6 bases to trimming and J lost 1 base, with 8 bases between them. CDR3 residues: CASRDGGTDTQYF. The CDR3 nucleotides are TGTGCCAGCAGGGACGGAGGCACAGATACGCAGTATTTT.

CDR3 coding DNA: TGTGCCAGCAGCGTAGGCAGGGTTGGGACCCAGTACTTC. This encodes CASSVGRVGTQYF. The chain recombines TRBV9 with TRBJ2-5; a weak D match, TRBD1 (5 bases). There are 13 residues in the CDR3. The ends were cut back, 0 bases at V and 7 bases at J, with 10 bases in the middle. Germline V gives CDR1 SGDLS, CDR2 YYNGEE.

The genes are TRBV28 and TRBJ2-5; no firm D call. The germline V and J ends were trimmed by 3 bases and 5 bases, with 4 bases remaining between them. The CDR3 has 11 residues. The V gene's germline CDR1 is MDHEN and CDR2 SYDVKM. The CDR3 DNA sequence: TGTGCCAGCAGTTTGTCGGAGACCCAGTACTTC. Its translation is CASSLSETQYF. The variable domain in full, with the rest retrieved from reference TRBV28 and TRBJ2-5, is DVKVTQSSRYLVKRTGEKVFLECVQDMDHENMFWYRQDPGLGLRLIYFSYDVKMKEKGDIPEGYSVSREKKERFSLILESASTNQTSMYLCASSLSETQYFGPGTRLLVL.

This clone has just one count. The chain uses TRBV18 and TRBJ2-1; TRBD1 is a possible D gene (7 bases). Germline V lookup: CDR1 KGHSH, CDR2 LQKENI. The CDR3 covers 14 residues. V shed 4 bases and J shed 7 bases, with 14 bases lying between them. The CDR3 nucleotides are TGTGCCAGCTCACTCAACGCAGGGGGGAATGAGCAGTTCTTC. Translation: CASSLNAGGNEQFF.

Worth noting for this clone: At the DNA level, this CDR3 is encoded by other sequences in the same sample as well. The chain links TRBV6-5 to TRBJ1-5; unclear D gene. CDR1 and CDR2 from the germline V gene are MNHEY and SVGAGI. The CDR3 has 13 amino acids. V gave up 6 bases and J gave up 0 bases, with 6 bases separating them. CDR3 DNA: TGTGCCAGCAGATTGTATAGCAATCAGCCCCAGCATTTT. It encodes CASRLYSNQPQHF.

CDR3 nucleotides: TGTGCCAGCAGCTTTTCGACAGGGGAAGCTTTCTTT. Residues: CASSFSTGEAFF. The V gene is TRBV7-2, the J gene TRBJ1-1; 7 bases align to TRBD1. This CDR3 is built from 12 residues. Germline values: CDR1 SGHTA, CDR2 FQGNSA. Losses at the gene ends were 3 bases for V and 8 bases for J; bases not matched to a gene: 3.